This T cell receptor (beta chain) was sequenced during a study of cytomegalovirus exposure and HLA in healthy donors. A remark on this clone: The target antigen is unknown.

The CDR3 extends over 20 amino acids. Germline values: CDR1 MGHRA, CDR2 YSYEKL. V gave up 1 base and J gave up 2 bases; unmatched junction bases: 11. Amplification used 60 Vbeta primers and 13 Jbeta primers. Sequencing was performed with immunoSEQ multiplex PCR; in TCRdb, only in-frame clones are kept and a portion is missing. The repertoire includes tens of thousands of clones, about 68% of them detected once, and 5.5% to 8% sits in the top ten. Overall study results and limits: By HLA locus, TCR association rates varied in a later analysis, with DRB1 showing the most and HLA-C the fewest.

Sequences were obtained from PBMCs. The sequence was collected from a woman aged 50 to 60 in good health and CMV-seropositive. This chain uses TRBV4-1 with TRBJ2-1; 13 nucleotides match TRBD2. CDR3 in DNA: TGCGCCAGCAGCCAAGGGCCGGGACTAGCGGGGAGCAGGACCTACAATGAGCAGTTCTTC. This translates into CASSQGPGLAGSRTYNEQFF.